This section outlines one T cell receptor (beta chain) sequence together with its context. The specificity of this receptor is unknown. No qualities accompany the bases; no much larger clone lies one base away. This sample stems from a study of CD8 T cells in Susac syndrome (dated by TCRdb to about 2019). At the level of the whole study: Whether CD8+ T cell activation and differentiation in Susac syndrome was antigen driven was tested using repertoire sequencing.

Study-level results and caveats: The TCR sequencing and HLA analysis was acknowledged to have included a relatively small number of individuals.

RNA was extracted using the RNeasy kit, and roughly 0.5 to 1 microgram was reverse transcribed with random hexamers. TCR beta CDR3 regions were amplified with the immunoSEQ multiplex PCR assay covering 54 Vbeta and 13 Jbeta segments. PCR amplification bias was corrected using a synthetic template baseline for primer optimization and computational correction. Concerning the study's data processing: Reads were annotated to V, D and J genes per IMGT and analyzed with immunoSEQ Analyzer, keeping only productive sequences. Clonality was calculated as one minus the Shannon entropy normalized by log2 of the number of productive unique sequences. Public and private clones were assessed among the 100 most prevalent clones of each patient and control. Susac-specific clones were defined as absent from healthy and MS cohorts, 1052 published viral clones and other ImmuneACCESS disease sequences. The public sequencing data were trimmed at Q25 with fastp and processed into clonotypes with MiXCR by TCRdb, which kept only in-frame beta chains. Rows with a matching CDR3 protein are joined into one entry that keeps the most common DNA and genes. The V and J calls here are based on TCRdb, not the publication. Across this sample there are 140,000 to 150,000 distinct CDR3 sequences, with 94% seen only once. Of the sample, less than 0.095% falls within the top ten clones.

High-throughput TCR beta sequencing profiled peripheral blood CD8+ and CD4+ T cells from healthy donors, Susac syndrome patients and multiple sclerosis patients. Healthy donors were age- and sex-matched controls. CD8+ TEMRA cells were enriched by FACS, while bulk CD8+ and CD4+ T cells were purified by magnetic negative isolation. Blood was drawn into EDTA tubes, processed within 24 hours, and PBMCs were isolated by density gradient centrifugation. PBMCs destined for TCR sequencing were cryopreserved in liquid nitrogen and later thawed in a 37 °C water bath. Purity of sorted or isolated CD4+, CD8+ and CD8+ TEMRA cells was at least 90%. The specimen sequenced was CD4+ T cells from PBMCs. This clonotype originated in a human donor in good health.

The CDR3 protein sequence reads: CASSVDIGVANYGYTF. The nucleotides are TGTGCCAGCAGCGTAGATATCGGGGTAGCTAACTATGGCTACACCTTC. The sequence links TRBV9 to TRBJ1-2, with the D gene not confidently named. From a lookup of the germline V gene, CDR1 and CDR2 are SGDLS and YYNGEE. The CDR3 starts with the cysteine, ends with the phenylalanine, and has 16 residues. Solely the CDR3 DNA is kept, with 48 bases framed from the first base. The V end loses 0 bases and the J end loses 0 bases, and a stretch of 12 bases separates them.